These 16 T cell receptor beta chains were all obtained from the same sample, sequenced in a study of technical replicates of blood from a few donors. Clones were sequenced by immunoSEQ multiplex PCR, and TCRdb holds only the in-frame ones, with some missing. The sample contains over 70,000 clones, around nine tenths of which appear only once. Sequenced material: T cells isolated from PBMCs. These receptors all stem from a human donor in good health.

The J gene is TRBJ2-3, the V gene TRBV5-1; D gene unclear. V lost 5 bases and J lost 4, with 14 bases in between. Germline V gene sequence: CDR1 SGHRS, CDR2 YFSETQ. The CDR3 consists of 14 residues. CDR3 loop: CASSSPGPPDTQYF. The CDR3 bases are TGCGCCAGCAGTTCCCCTGGCCCCCCAGATACGCAGTATTTT.

The chain joins TRBV7-2 to TRBJ1-1; D is possibly TRBD1 (6 bases). Per germline, CDR1 SGHTA and CDR2 FQGNSA. Trimming removed 9 bases from V and 3 bases from J, with 14 bases in between. The length of the CDR3 is 13 residues. The DNA for the CDR3 is TGTGCCAGTACAGGGTGGTTTGACACTGAAGCTTTCTTT. This codes for CASTGWFDTEAFF.

This clone was observed a few times. The CDR3 reads CASSLAGTENTEAFF. The CDR3, as DNA: TGCGCCAGCAGCTTGGCCGGGACAGAGAACACTGAAGCTTTCTTT. The chain uses TRBV5-1 and TRBJ1-1, with 7 nucleotides matching TRBD1. The CDR3 extends over 15 amino acids. The junction had 3 bases not matched to a gene; V was cut back by 0 bases and J by 1 base. CDR1 and CDR2 from the germline V gene are SGHRS and YFSETQ.

The rearrangement uses TRBV7-2 and TRBJ2-3; TRBD2 aligns across 9 bases. The germline V gene has CDR1 SGHTA and CDR2 FQGNSA. This CDR3 comprises 15 residues. The ends lost 1 base at V and 2 bases at J; junction bases unmatched: 1. The DNA of the CDR3 is TGTGCCAGCAGCTTAGGACTAGCGGTCACAGATACGCAGTATTTT. Translation: CASSLGLAVTDTQYF.

DNA for the CDR3: TGTGCCAGTAGCCAAAGGGGCACCGGGGAGCTGTTTTTT. It codes for CASSQRGTGELFF. The chain carries TRBV19 and TRBJ2-2; a possible D gene is TRBD1 (5 bases). The V and J ends lost 6 bases and 4 bases respectively, with 9 bases between them. Germline loops: CDR1 LNHDA, CDR2 SQIVND (reference sequence). The CDR3 has 13 amino acids.

The J gene is TRBJ2-3, the V gene TRBV7-9; a weak D match, TRBD1 (5 bases). The germline gives CDR1 SEHNR, CDR2 FQNEAQ (reference sequence). The V end was cut by 4 bases, the J end by 14 bases, with 19 bases between. The CDR3 has 13 residues. The CDR3 is CASSYSGPRELYF. The DNA of the CDR3 is TGTGCCAGCAGCTATTCAGGGCCGCGAGAATTGTATTTT.

The chain recombines TRBV28 with TRBJ1-2; 10 bases match TRBD1. The V gene's germline CDR1 is MDHEN and CDR2 SYDVKM. After removal of 2 bases from V and 3 bases from J, the junction contained 3 bases not matched to a gene. This CDR3 spans 15 amino acids. The CDR3 nucleotides read TGTGCCAGCAGTTTAACCGGACAGGGGGACTATGGCTACACCTTC. Its protein product is CASSLTGQGDYGYTF.

V gene TRBV5-4 combines with J gene TRBJ2-7, with a tentative D call TRBD2 (6 bases). There are 16 residues in the CDR3. V was trimmed by 1 base and J by 2 bases, leaving 16 bases between them. Germline CDR1 SGHNT, CDR2 YYREEE (reference sequence). The CDR3 DNA is TGTGCCAGCAGCTTGTGGGCGGGACTTTCCACCTACGAGCAGTACTTC. This encodes CASSLWAGLSTYEQYF.

Concerning this clone itself: The germline gene is not matched at one end of the junction; a read error may be the cause. The genes are TRBV7-7 and TRBJ2-2; 9 nucleotides match TRBD1. CDR3 length: 14 amino acids. Per the germline V gene, CDR1 is SSHAT and CDR2 is FNYEAQ (reference sequence). This CDR3 is CASSQDRGTGELFF. CDR3 sequence (DNA): TGTGCTAGCAGCCAGGACAGGGGCACCGGGGAGCTGTTTTTT. Variable domain in full (rest from reference TRBV7-7 and TRBJ2-2): GAGVSQSPRYKVTKRGQDVTLRCDPISSHATLYWYQQALGQGPEFLTYFNYEAQPDKSGLPSDRFSAERPEGSISTLTIQRTEQRDSAMYRCASSQDRGTGELFFGEGSRLTVL.

This clone was recorded once. The genes are TRBV30 and TRBJ1-2; D not resolved. CDR3 length equals 12 residues. Trimming cost V 0 bases and J 4 bases, with 6 bases left between them. Looked up from germline, CDR1 is GTSNPN and CDR2 is SVGIG (reference sequence). CDR3 residues: CAWSVSSYGYTF. The CDR3 DNA follows: TGTGCCTGGAGTGTATCCAGCTATGGCTACACCTTC.

The gene calls are TRBV28 and TRBJ2-7; 7 bases fit TRBD1. The CDR3 loop spans 16 amino acids. Germline values: CDR1 MDHEN, CDR2 SYDVKM. Trimming removed 4 bases from V and 0 bases from J; junction bases left unmatched: 9. The CDR3 reads CASSSRDSLGSYEQYF. In DNA form, the CDR3 reads TGTGCCAGCAGTTCAAGGGACAGCCTCGGCTCCTACGAGCAGTACTTC.

The chain has TRBV4-1 and TRBJ2-7; perhaps TRBD2 as D (6 bases). Between the trimmed V and J ends, which lost 0 bases and 2 bases, there was a span of 11 bases. Germline V gene sequence: CDR1 MGHRA, CDR2 YSYEKL. The CDR3 is made up of 15 amino acids. The CDR3 spells CASSQDNGGPYEQYF. The CDR3 nucleotides are TGCGCCAGCAGCCAAGATAACGGGGGACCCTACGAGCAGTACTTC.

The chain employs TRBV30 and TRBJ1-3, with D hard to call. Germline CDR1 and CDR2: GTSNPN and SVGIG (reference sequence). V lost 7 bases to trimming and J lost 0 bases, with 10 bases between them. This CDR3 is 13 amino acids long. The CDR3 sequence: CASTPSSGNTIYF. The CDR3 region has the DNA TGTGCCTCCACTCCAAGCTCTGGAAACACCATATATTTT.

On this clone: At one end, the junction sequence differs from germline, possibly due to a read error. This sequence joins TRBV7-9 and TRBJ2-4; no firm D call. The CDR3 length is 19 residues. The germline V gene encodes CDR1 SEHNR and CDR2 FQNEAQ (reference sequence). The CDR3 DNA follows: TGTGCCAGCGGCTTATCTTTCGAGGCAATACTACTAGCCAAAAACATTCAGTACTTC. Translated: CASGLSFEAILLAKNIQYF.

This chain uses TRBV7-2 with TRBJ2-7; the D gene is possibly TRBD2 (5 bases). Germline loops: CDR1 SGHTA, CDR2 FQGNSA. The CDR3 loop spans 15 amino acids. Trimming cost V 4 bases and J 1 base, with 14 bases left between them. CDR3 protein: CASSSPPGLSYEQYF. The CDR3 DNA is TGTGCCAGCAGCTCGCCCCCGGGGTTATCCTACGAGCAGTACTTC.

V and J are TRBV13 and TRBJ1-2; D is unclear. V lost 6 bases to trimming and J lost 6 bases, with 26 bases between them. The CDR3 sequence is 17 residues long. CDR1 PRHDT and CDR2 FYEKMQ come from the germline V gene (reference sequence). The CDR3 spells CASRDLTYFGGQHGYTF. The CDR3 coding sequence is TGTGCCAGCAGGGATTTAACATACTTTGGCGGCCAGCATGGCTACACCTTC.